The entry below describes one TCR beta chain. Antigen specificity is unknown. Germline V lookup: CDR1 SGDLS, CDR2 YYNGEE. This CDR3 is 16 amino acids long. The V gene lost 0 bases and the J gene lost 10 bases, with 20 bases spanning the gap. The assay was immunoSEQ multiplex PCR, and TCRdb's table has in-frame clones only and misses some. The sample holds millions of clones, just over 90% seen once. These data are taken from a study of shared clonotypes between healthy human individuals. About the study: Per donor, three plates held CD4 naive cells, three held CD4 memory, two held CD8 naive and one held CD8 memory. Study results and limitations: The authors expected sequencing depth to affect clonotype sharing among donors.

The J gene is TRBJ1-5, the V gene TRBV9; D is undetermined. Sequencing was done on a sample of naive CD4+ T cells sorted from blood. Sample subset: CD45RA+ positively selected. This receptor was identified in a man between 18 and 29 years old in good health. The CDR3 protein is CASSVDNQEPSGPQHF. The CDR3 DNA reads as TGTGCCAGCAGCGTAGATAACCAGGAGCCCTCGGGTCCCCAGCATTTT.